The 7 T cell receptor beta chains reported below all come from one sample, sequenced in a study of memory CD4+ T cells and cytomegalovirus serostatus (dated by TCRdb to about 2019). A FACSAria II was used to sort memory CD4+ T cells, defined as single viable CD3+CD4+CD8-CD45RO+ cells. Library preparation used the immunoSEQ multiplex PCR assay. TCRdb stores this immuneACCESS table with in-frame sequences only. Part of the clones is absent; in the studies checked, under half of the shortfall reflects unresolved V genes, and no reason is known for the rest. Within this sample are 50,000 to 65,000 clones, with approximately 80% of them counted one time only. 0.7% to 0.9% of the sample lies in the top ten. Sample: memory CD4+ T cells from blood. Source of these receptors: an adult in good health and CMV-seronegative.

This chain joins TRBV5-5 and TRBJ1-1; TRBD1 matches at 10 bases. This CDR3 region has 16 residues. The V gene end was trimmed by 0 bases and the J gene end by 5 bases; junction bases not matched to a gene: 7. Germline-derived CDR1 and CDR2 are SGHKS and YYEKEE (reference sequence). CDR3 sequence (DNA): TGTGCCAGCAGCTTGGCCTCAAGGACAGGGGGAACTGAAGCTTTCTTT. Protein sequence: CASSLASRTGGTEAFF.

This clone was picked up one time. The V and J genes are TRBV2 and TRBJ1-2; D is possibly TRBD1 (6 bases). This CDR3 spans 14 amino acids. The germline V gene encodes CDR1 SNHLY and CDR2 FYNNEI. The V and J ends lost 7 bases and 4 bases respectively, with 16 bases between them. The chain's CDR3 is CASNEGQPVYGYTF. The CDR3 DNA follows: TGTGCCAGCAACGAAGGACAGCCCGTCTATGGCTACACCTTC.

This clone was seen only once. This chain joins TRBV6-1 and TRBJ1-1, with D maybe TRBD1 (5 bases). Germline V lookup: CDR1 MNHNS, CDR2 SASEGT. This CDR3 contains 14 residues. The V end was cut by 2 bases, the J end by 4 bases, with 11 bases between. For the CDR3, the DNA is TGTGCCAGCAGTGAATTCGGGGGTGGCACTGAAGCTTTCTTT. Amino acid sequence: CASSEFGGGTEAFF.

The chain uses TRBV18 and TRBJ1-1; TRBD1 agrees at 7 bases. The CDR3 contains 12 residues. Germline CDR1 is KGHSH and CDR2 is LQKENI. With 8 bases clipped from V and 6 bases from J, the junction kept 6 bases outside the gene matches. CDR3 amino acids: CASEQGLAEAFF. The DNA for the CDR3 is TGTGCCAGCGAACAGGGGCTGGCTGAAGCTTTCTTT.

The V call is TRBV7-3, the J call TRBJ1-2; 8 positions match TRBD1. CDR1 SGHTA and CDR2 FQGTGA come from the germline V gene. V lost 4 bases and J lost 4; bases outside the gene matches: 2. This CDR3 region has 13 residues. The DNA of the CDR3 is TGTGCCAGCAGCTCCGGACAGGGCTATGGCTACACCTTC. Translating gives CASSSGQGYGYTF.

This chain uses TRBV12-5 with TRBJ2-1; D uncertain. CDR1 LGHNT and CDR2 FRNRAP come from the germline V gene. The CDR3 contains 11 residues. The V gene lost 6 bases and the J gene lost 5 bases, with 5 bases spanning the gap. The CDR3 reads CASGRNNEQFF. In DNA form, the CDR3 reads TGTGCTAGTGGCCGGAACAATGAGCAGTTCTTC.

The V gene is TRBV10-1, the J gene TRBJ2-7, with 11 bases lining up with TRBD1. V shed 1 base and J 2 bases; nucleotides not matched to a gene: 4. The CDR3 extends over 16 amino acids. CDR1 and CDR2 (germline): WNHNN, SYGVQD (reference sequence). Written as DNA, the CDR3 is TGCGCCAGCAGTGAGTTTGGGACAGGGGGGACCTACGAGCAGTACTTC. Translation: CASSEFGTGGTYEQYF.